This T cell receptor (beta chain) was retrieved from a study of blood T cell repertoires in COVID-19. About the research overall: Acute and convalescent COVID-19 specimens originated in the United States, Italy and Spain. From T cells, B-cell-depleted T cells, or PBMCs came the material, which was cDNA or gDNA.

CDR1 is MDHEN, CDR2 SYDVKM, per germline. The CDR3 runs to 16 residues. Deletions cut 7 bases from V and 2 bases from J, with 19 bases between. Sequencing was performed with immunoSEQ multiplex PCR; in TCRdb, only in-frame clones are kept and a portion is missing. The sample comprises around 300,000 clones, roughly 90% of which are singletons, and roughly a tenth rests with the top ten. In assigning cohorts, the study relied on participant-reported clinical history. Cohort 3 recovered donors had two negative PCRs, clearance, or symptom resolution. This TCR was recovered from a woman between 25 and 40 years old who had recovered from COVID-19. Sequencing was done on a sample of PBMCs or T cells enriched from blood (not recorded which). V usage is TRBV28 and J usage is TRBJ2-3, with D possibly being TRBD1 (5 bases). DNA for the CDR3: TGTGCCAGCACCCCCACGCCAGCAGGGCCCACAGATACGCAGTATTTT. Its protein is CASTPTPAGPTDTQYF.